Listed below are T cell receptor beta chains from one sample, sequenced in a study of T cell repertoires in cytomegalovirus infection. TCRdb re-analysed the reads in MiXCR, keeping a single row per CDR3 protein. There are a few hundred thousand distinct CDR3 sequences in the sample; around 13% occur only once, and around 9% lies in the top ten. The sample comprised PBMCs. The receptors were gathered from a human donor in good health (CMV status not recorded). Some clones in this sample may be carry-over from other donors' samples. Both conserved end residues are part of each CDR3. A D gene is named only where the DNA matches it firmly. Not all rows give a size; the values are once, few, many and, for expanded clones, a class.

CDR3: CSARTLGTDTQYF; DNA: TGCAGTGCTAGAACCCTCGGGACAGATACGCAGTATTTT; D: NA; size: few; J: TRBJ2-3; V: TRBV20-1
CDR3: CASSINRGRSNQPQHF; DNA: TGTGCCAGCAGCATTAACAGGGGTCGAAGCAATCAGCCCCAGCATTTT; D: TRBD1; size: many; J: TRBJ1-5; V: TRBV5-6
CDR3: CAEAAGTANSPLHF; DNA: TGTGCCGAAGCTGCCGGGACAGCTAATTCACCCCTCCACTTT; D: TRBD1; size: many; J: TRBJ1-6; V: TRBV7-9
CDR3: CSAEEGGRSGNQPQHF; DNA: TGCAGTGCGGAGGAGGGAGGGCGTTCGGGCAATCAGCCCCAGCATTTT; D: NA; size: many; J: TRBJ1-5; V: TRBV20-1
CDR3: CATRPTGTDTQYF; DNA: TGTGCCACCAGGCCTACAGGGACAGATACGCAGTATTTT; D: NA; size: many; J: TRBJ2-3; V: TRBV15
CDR3: CASRDDRSYTIYF; DNA: TGTGCCAGCAGGGACGATCGAAGTTACACCATATATTTT; D: NA; size: many; J: TRBJ1-3; V: TRBV25-1
CDR3: CAISEGQGLNQPQHF; DNA: TGTGCCATCAGTGAAGGACAGGGGCTAAATCAGCCCCAGCATTTT; D: TRBD1; size: many; J: TRBJ1-5; V: TRBV10-3
CDR3: CASSLTSGGYYEQYF; DNA: TGTGCCAGTAGTCTAACTAGCGGGGGATACTACGAGCAGTACTTC; D: TRBD2; size: NA; J: TRBJ2-7; V: TRBV19
CDR3: CASSMEVVQETQYF; DNA: TGTGCCAGCAGCATGGAGGTAGTTCAAGAGACCCAGTACTTC; D: NA; size: few; J: TRBJ2-5; V: TRBV7-2
CDR3: CASSVRWTSGGNEQFF; DNA: TGTGCCAGCAGCGTTCGATGGACTAGCGGGGGCAATGAGCAGTTCTTC; D: TRBD2; size: NA; J: TRBJ2-1; V: TRBV9
CDR3: CSARVGTGTYEQYF; DNA: TGCAGTGCTAGAGTGGGGACAGGGACCTACGAGCAGTACTTC; D: TRBD1; size: NA; J: TRBJ2-7; V: TRBV20-1
CDR3: CASSPPPGFRSGANVLTF; DNA: TGTGCCAGTAGCCCGCCTCCGGGGTTCCGCTCTGGGGCCAACGTCCTGACTTTC; D: NA; size: few; J: TRBJ2-6; V: TRBV19
CDR3: CSANREGQGEAFF; DNA: TGCAGTGCTAACCGAGAGGGTCAGGGGGAAGCTTTCTTT; D: NA; size: few; J: TRBJ1-1; V: TRBV20-1
CDR3: CASTQQPRVRNTIYF; DNA: TGTGCCAGCACCCAACAGCCGAGGGTGAGAAACACCATATATTTT; D: NA; size: many; J: TRBJ1-3; V: TRBV28
CDR3: CASSPRTRGNTEAFF; DNA: TGTGCCAGTAGTCCCCGGACAAGGGGGAACACTGAAGCTTTCTTT; D: NA; size: NA; J: TRBJ1-1; V: TRBV19
CDR3: CASSRDRFYGYTF; DNA: TGTGCCAGCAGCCGGGACAGATTCTATGGCTACACCTTC; D: TRBD1; size: few; J: TRBJ1-2; V: TRBV5-6
CDR3: CSAVGLAGETQYF; DNA: TGCAGTGCTGTGGGACTAGCGGGAGAGACCCAGTACTTC; D: TRBD2; size: few; J: TRBJ2-5; V: TRBV20-1
CDR3: CASSVRDRGGGTEAFF; DNA: TGTGCCAGTAGTGTCCGGGACAGGGGAGGCGGCACTGAAGCTTTCTTT; D: TRBD1; size: NA; J: TRBJ1-1; V: TRBV19
CDR3: CSVERDRGWETQYF; DNA: TGCAGCGTTGAGCGAGACAGGGGCTGGGAGACCCAGTACTTC; D: TRBD1; size: NA; J: TRBJ2-5; V: TRBV29-1
CDR3: CASRGGGRRNTEAFF; DNA: TGTGCCAGCAGGGGGGGGGGCAGGCGGAACACTGAAGCTTTCTTT; D: NA; size: NA; J: TRBJ1-1; V: TRBV12-3/TRBV12-4
CDR3: CASSLQVMASNYGYTF; DNA: TGTGCCAGCAGTTTACAGGTGATGGCGAGTAACTATGGCTACACCTTC; D: NA; size: many; J: TRBJ1-2; V: TRBV6-1
CDR3: CASSYTVGSAEQYF; DNA: TGTGCCAGCAGCTACACCGTGGGGTCCGCCGAGCAGTACTTC; D: NA; size: many; J: TRBJ2-7; V: TRBV7-8
CDR3: CASIKRTGWETQYF; DNA: TGTGCCAGCATCAAGCGGACAGGGTGGGAGACCCAGTACTTC; D: TRBD1; size: few; J: TRBJ2-5; V: TRBV28
CDR3: CSARPGQGANQPQHF; DNA: TGCAGTGCTAGACCGGGACAGGGGGCGAATCAGCCCCAGCATTTT; D: TRBD1; size: NA; J: TRBJ1-5; V: TRBV20-1
CDR3: CASHTSGRYNEQFF; DNA: TGTGCCAGTCATACTAGCGGGAGGTACAATGAGCAGTTCTTC; D: TRBD2; size: NA; J: TRBJ2-1; V: TRBV6-2/TRBV6-3
CDR3: CSARAGGVPAYEQYF; DNA: TGCAGTGCTAGGGCCGGAGGGGTTCCGGCGTACGAGCAGTACTTC; D: NA; size: NA; J: TRBJ2-7; V: TRBV20-1
CDR3: CASSLVGSSYNEQFF; DNA: TGTGCCAGCAGCTTAGTCGGGAGCTCCTACAATGAGCAGTTCTTC; D: NA; size: many; J: TRBJ2-1; V: TRBV7-2
CDR3: CSVRATGRDSPLHF; DNA: TGCAGCGTACGAGCAACGGGGCGGGATTCACCCCTCCACTTT; D: NA; size: NA; J: TRBJ1-6; V: TRBV29-1
CDR3: CASSPTAGGRGETQYF; DNA: TGTGCCAGCAGCCCGACTGCCGGGGGCCGGGGAGAGACCCAGTACTTC; D: NA; size: many; J: TRBJ2-5; V: TRBV7-7
CDR3: CATSDVGIVGNEQFF; DNA: TGTGCCACCAGTGACGTCGGGATAGTAGGCAATGAGCAGTTCTTC; D: NA; size: NA; J: TRBJ2-1; V: TRBV24-1
CDR3: CSVEGAGASQHF; DNA: TGCAGCGTTGAAGGGGCAGGGGCGTCCCAGCATTTT; D: NA; size: few; J: TRBJ1-5; V: TRBV29-1
CDR3: CASSQARLAGVEEQYF; DNA: TGTGCCAGCAGCCAAGCTCGACTAGCGGGAGTGGAAGAGCAGTACTTC; D: TRBD2; size: NA; J: TRBJ2-7; V: TRBV14
CDR3: CASRRTGTGAVTEALF; DNA: TGTGCCAGCAGACGTACAGGGACGGGGGCGGTCACTGAAGCTCTCTTT; D: NA; size: few; J: TRBJ1-1; V: TRBV6-5
CDR3: CASTFWAGETQYF; DNA: TGTGCCAGCACCTTTTGGGCGGGAGAGACCCAGTACTTC; D: NA; size: few; J: TRBJ2-5; V: TRBV6-2/TRBV6-3
CDR3: CASSFTGRATEAFF; DNA: TGTGCCAGCAGCTTTACAGGGAGGGCCACTGAAGCTTTCTTT; D: NA; size: NA; J: TRBJ1-1; V: TRBV7-2
CDR3: CASSLVTGQGAYEQYF; DNA: TGTGCCAGCAGCTTAGTCACGGGACAGGGGGCCTACGAGCAGTACTTC; D: TRBD1; size: few; J: TRBJ2-7; V: TRBV7-2
CDR3: CSTSRMGQPQHF; DNA: TGCAGTACTAGCAGGATGGGTCAGCCCCAGCATTTT; D: NA; size: few; J: TRBJ1-5; V: TRBV20-1
CDR3: CASNLGTSIFTDTQYF; DNA: TGTGCCAGCAACCTCGGGACTAGCATCTTCACAGATACGCAGTATTTT; D: TRBD2; size: few; J: TRBJ2-3; V: TRBV6-2/TRBV6-3
CDR3: CASSSPSGRSTGELFF; DNA: TGTGCCAGCAGTTCTCCATCCGGGCGTTCCACCGGGGAGCTGTTTTTT; D: NA; size: many; J: TRBJ2-2; V: TRBV7-8
CDR3: CASSLAPRTEAFF; DNA: TGTGCCAGCAGCTTAGCACCGAGGACTGAAGCTTTCTTT; D: NA; size: many; J: TRBJ1-1; V: TRBV7-8
CDR3: CASWTRTGGVYEQYF; DNA: TGTGCCAGCTGGACTAGGACAGGGGGTGTTTACGAGCAGTACTTC; D: TRBD1; size: many; J: TRBJ2-7; V: TRBV5-4
CDR3: CSARSTAGYGYTF; DNA: TGCAGTGCTAGATCCACGGCAGGCTATGGCTACACCTTC; D: NA; size: few; J: TRBJ1-2; V: TRBV20-1
CDR3: CASSLITGNSNYGYTF; DNA: TGTGCCAGCAGCTTAATTACAGGAAACTCTAACTATGGCTACACCTTC; D: NA; size: many; J: TRBJ1-2; V: TRBV7-2
CDR3: CSAPRSLQETQYF; DNA: TGCAGTGCTCCGCGTAGTCTACAAGAGACCCAGTACTTC; D: NA; size: NA; J: TRBJ2-5; V: TRBV20-1
CDR3: CSARAEGLVGEQYF; DNA: TGCAGTGCTAGAGCGGAGGGATTAGTTGGCGAGCAGTACTTC; D: NA; size: few; J: TRBJ2-7; V: TRBV20-1
CDR3: CASSFRQDYGYTF; DNA: TGCGCCAGCAGCTTTCGACAGGACTATGGCTACACCTTC; D: NA; size: few; J: TRBJ1-2; V: TRBV5-1
CDR3: CASRPYRVGGPYEQYF; DNA: TGTGCCAGCAGGCCCTACAGGGTGGGGGGACCTTACGAGCAGTACTTC; D: NA; size: NA; J: TRBJ2-7; V: TRBV28
CDR3: CASRSTGGNTEAFF; DNA: TGTGCCAGCAGGTCTACAGGGGGAAACACTGAAGCTTTCTTT; D: TRBD1; size: many; J: TRBJ1-1; V: TRBV28
CDR3: CARRQGSEDTQYF; DNA: TGTGCCCGCCGACAGGGGTCGGAAGATACGCAGTATTTT; D: TRBD1; size: NA; J: TRBJ2-3; V: TRBV2
CDR3: CASSQVTRASYEQYF; DNA: TGTGCCAGCAGCCAAGTAACCAGGGCGTCCTACGAGCAGTACTTC; D: NA; size: NA; J: TRBJ2-7; V: TRBV3-1
CDR3: CASSLEGPDPGETQYF; DNA: TGTGCCAGCAGCTTAGAAGGTCCGGACCCCGGAGAGACCCAGTACTTC; D: NA; size: many; J: TRBJ2-5; V: TRBV7-9
CDR3: CASSLDRAVSTDTQYF; DNA: TGTGCCAGCAGCTTAGATCGGGCGGTATCCACAGATACGCAGTATTTT; D: NA; size: many; J: TRBJ2-3; V: TRBV7-2